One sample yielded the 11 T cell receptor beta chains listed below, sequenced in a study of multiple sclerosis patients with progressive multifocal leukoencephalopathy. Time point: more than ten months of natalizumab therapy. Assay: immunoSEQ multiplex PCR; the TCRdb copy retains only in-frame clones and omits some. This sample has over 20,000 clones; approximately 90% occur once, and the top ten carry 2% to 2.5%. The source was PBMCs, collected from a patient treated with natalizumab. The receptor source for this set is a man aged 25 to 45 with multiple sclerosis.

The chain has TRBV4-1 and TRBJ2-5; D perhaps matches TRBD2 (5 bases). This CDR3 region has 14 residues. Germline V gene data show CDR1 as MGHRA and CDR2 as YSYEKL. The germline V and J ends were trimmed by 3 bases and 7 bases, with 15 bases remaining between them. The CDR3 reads CASSQRAQIGTQYF. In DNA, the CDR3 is TGCGCCAGCAGCCAGAGGGCCCAGATCGGGACCCAGTACTTC.

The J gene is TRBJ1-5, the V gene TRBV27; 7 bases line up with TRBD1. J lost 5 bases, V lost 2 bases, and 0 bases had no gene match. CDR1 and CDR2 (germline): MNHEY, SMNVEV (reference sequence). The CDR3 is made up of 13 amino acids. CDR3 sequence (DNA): TGTGCCAGCAGTTTACAGGGGGATCAGCCCCAGCATTTT. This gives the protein CASSLQGDQPQHF.

The CDR3 spells CASSYSMGGEQYF. The CDR3 DNA follows: TGTGCCAGCAGTTACTCGATGGGGGGCGAGCAGTACTTC. V usage is TRBV6-5 and J usage is TRBJ2-7, with TRBD2 as a possible D gene (6 bases). Per the germline V gene, CDR1 is MNHEY and CDR2 is SVGAGI. This CDR3 has 13 amino acids. V shed 0 bases and J shed 6 bases, with 9 bases lying between them.

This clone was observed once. The CDR3 nucleotides read TGTGCCAGCAGTCCGTACAGGGTCGTGGGAACTGAAGCTTTCTTT. Protein sequence: CASSPYRVVGTEAFF. The gene calls are TRBV27 and TRBJ1-1; possible D gene TRBD1, 6 bases. V gave up 5 bases and J gave up 5 bases, with 18 bases separating them. CDR1 and CDR2 (germline): MNHEY, SMNVEV (reference sequence). The CDR3 runs 15 residues.

The CDR3, as DNA: TGTGCCAGCAGCCAAGATGGGGTAGTCACAGATACGCAGTATTTT. This sequence encodes CASSQDGVVTDTQYF. The rearrangement links TRBV5-4 to TRBJ2-3, with unresolved D. The length of the CDR3 is 15 residues. With 4 bases removed from V and 2 bases from J, the gap between germline ends came to 14 bases. The germline CDR1 and CDR2 sequences are SGHNT and YYREEE (reference sequence).

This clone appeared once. The CDR3 region has the DNA TGTGCCAGCAGTTTAGTAGGTTACGAGCAGTACGTC. Encoded protein: CASSLVGYEQYV. The chain carries TRBV5-6 and TRBJ2-7; no clear D gene. The CDR3 is 12 amino acids. Germline values: CDR1 SGHDT, CDR2 YYEEEE. Deletions cut 5 bases from V and 4 bases from J, with 10 bases between.

CDR3 in DNA: TGTGCATCGGGTGACTCTGGAAACACCATATATTTT. Translating gives CASGDSGNTIYF. The chain carries TRBV19 and TRBJ1-3, with D uncertain. The CDR3 totals 12 residues. The germline gives CDR1 LNHDA, CDR2 SQIVND (reference sequence).

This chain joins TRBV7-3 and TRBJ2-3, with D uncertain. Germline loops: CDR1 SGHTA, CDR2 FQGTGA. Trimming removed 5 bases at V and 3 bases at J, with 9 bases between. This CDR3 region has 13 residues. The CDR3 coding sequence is TGTGCCAGCAGCGATGGGGTAACAGATACGCAGTATTTT. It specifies CASSDGVTDTQYF.

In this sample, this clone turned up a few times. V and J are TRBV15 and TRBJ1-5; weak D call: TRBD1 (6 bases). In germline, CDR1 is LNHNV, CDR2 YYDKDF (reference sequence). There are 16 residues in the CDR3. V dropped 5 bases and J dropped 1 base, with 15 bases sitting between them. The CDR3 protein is CATSPRTVPSNQPQHF. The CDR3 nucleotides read TGTGCCACCAGCCCCCGGACAGTTCCGAGCAATCAGCCCCAGCATTTT.

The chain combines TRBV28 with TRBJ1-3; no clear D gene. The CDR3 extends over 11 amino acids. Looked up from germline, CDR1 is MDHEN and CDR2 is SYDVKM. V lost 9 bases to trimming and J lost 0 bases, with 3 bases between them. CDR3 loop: CASNSGNTIYF. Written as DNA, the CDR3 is TGTGCCAGTAACTCTGGAAACACCATATATTTT.

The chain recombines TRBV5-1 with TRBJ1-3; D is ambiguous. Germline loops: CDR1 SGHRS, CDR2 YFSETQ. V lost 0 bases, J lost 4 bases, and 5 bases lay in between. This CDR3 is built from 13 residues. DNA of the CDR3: TGCGCCAGCAGCTTGGGCAGCGGAAACACCATATATTTT. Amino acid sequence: CASSLGSGNTIYF.